A single sample is the source of the 18 T cell receptor beta chains below, sequenced in a study of cytomegalovirus exposure and HLA in healthy donors. Primers included in the PCR were 60 Vbeta and 13 Jbeta primers. Profiled with immunoSEQ multiplex PCR; TCRdb holds only in-frame clones, not every one. The table records 95,000 to 100,000 clones, less than 80% of them present only once. Sample: PBMCs. These receptors were collected from a man aged 35 to 55 in good health and CMV-seronegative.

This clone was detected a few times. The chain combines TRBV19 with TRBJ2-4, with a weak D call TRBD2 (5 bases). Between the trimmed V and J ends, which lost 7 bases and 0 bases, there was a span of 13 bases. The CDR3 is 15 amino acids. Germline-derived CDR1 and CDR2 are LNHDA and SQIVND (reference sequence). This CDR3 is CASNEGFLAKNIQYF. CDR3 sequence (DNA): TGTGCCAGTAACGAGGGCTTCTTAGCCAAAAACATTCAGTACTTC.

The chain uses TRBV21-1 and TRBJ1-5. TRBV21-1 is annotated as a pseudogene. This CDR3 region has 16 residues. The CDR3 protein is CASSKALEERNQPQHF. DNA of the CDR3: TGTGCCAGCAGCAAAGCCCTAGAAGAGCGCAATCAGCCCCAGCATTTT.

In DNA form, the CDR3 reads TGCGCCAGCAGCGACCTAACAGGGGCGGGAAACACCATATATTTT. Its protein is CASSDLTGAGNTIYF. V is TRBV5-1 and J is TRBJ1-3; 7 nucleotides agree with TRBD1. The V segment lost 4 bases and the J segment 4 bases; nucleotides outside the gene matches: 8. This CDR3 contains 15 residues. From germline, CDR1 is SGHRS and CDR2 YFSETQ.

The chain carries TRBV11-2 and TRBJ2-5; TRBD2 aligns across 10 bases. The CDR3 has 14 amino acids. CDR1 and CDR2 (germline): SGHAT, FQNNGV. V shed 3 bases, J shed 4 bases, and the junction held 2 bases outside the gene matches. CDR3 bases: TGTGCCAGCAGCTTGACTAGCGGGCCAGAGACCCAGTACTTC. Protein: CASSLTSGPETQYF.

This chain uses TRBV2 with TRBJ2-7; 12 nucleotides align to TRBD2. V shed 6 bases and J 5 bases; nucleotides not matched to a gene: 17. Germline V lookup: CDR1 SNHLY, CDR2 FYNNEI. The CDR3 is 18 amino acids. The CDR3 nucleotides read TGTGCCAGCAGCTCGCCGGGACTAGCGGGTTGGAAGTATAACGAGCAGTACTTC. Translating gives CASSSPGLAGWKYNEQYF.

The CDR3: CASTNCQTGTNHPSYEQYV. The CDR3 DNA reads as TGCGCCAGCACCAACTGCCAGACCGGGACTAACCACCCATCCTACGAGCAGTACGTC. The chain carries TRBV10-1 and TRBJ2-7; 7 bases fit TRBD2. This CDR3 comprises 19 residues. Germline trimming cut 7 bases from V and 1 base from J; bases unmatched to any gene: 22. The germline V gene encodes CDR1 WNHNN and CDR2 SYGVQD (reference sequence).

The chain joins TRBV7-2 to TRBJ2-5; D might be TRBD1 (5 bases). Looked up from germline, CDR1 is SGHTA and CDR2 is FQGNSA. The CDR3 contains 15 residues. Trimming left V 1 base short and J 5 bases short, with 14 bases between. The CDR3: CASSLGQGQGETQYF. The CDR3 region has the DNA TGTGCCAGCAGCTTAGGGCAAGGACAAGGGGAGACCCAGTACTTC.

The genes are TRBV19 and TRBJ2-7, with 9 bases aligning to TRBD1. The CDR3 sequence is 15 residues long. J gave up 6 bases and V 4 bases, and 10 bases lay outside the gene matches. The germline gives CDR1 LNHDA, CDR2 SQIVND (reference sequence). CDR3 loop: CASSTYQRTGVEQYV. CDR3 in DNA: TGTGCCAGTAGTACCTACCAACGGACAGGGGTCGAGCAGTACGTC.

This clone has a handful of counts. The CDR3 spells CSVAPGLAGGGETQYF. The CDR3 DNA reads as TGCAGCGTTGCCCCGGGACTAGCGGGGGGCGGGGAGACCCAGTACTTC. The genes are TRBV29-1 and TRBJ2-5; 15 bases agree with TRBD2. CDR3 size: 16 residues. Germline trimming cut 4 bases from V and 5 bases from J; bases unmatched to any gene: 8. Germline loops: CDR1 SQVTM, CDR2 ANQGSEA.

The V and J genes are TRBV5-4 and TRBJ2-3; 7 nucleotides agree with TRBD1. Germline V CDR1 and CDR2: SGHNT, YYREEE (reference sequence). The CDR3 is made up of 14 amino acids. Losses at the gene ends were 5 bases for V and 3 bases for J; bases not matched to a gene: 6. For the CDR3, the DNA is TGTGCCAGCAGGTTTCGGACAGGAACAGATACGCAGTATTTT. It translates to CASRFRTGTDTQYF.

The gene calls are TRBV7-2 and TRBJ1-5; D is possibly TRBD1 (5 bases). This CDR3 is 15 amino acids long. V lost 0 bases and J 3 bases, leaving 9 bases between the germline ends. Germline CDR1 is SGHTA and CDR2 is FQGNSA. CDR3 coding DNA: TGTGCCAGCAGCTTAGCGGCGGGGCTCAATCAGCCCCAGCATTTT. Translating it yields CASSLAAGLNQPQHF.

The genes are TRBV10-3 and TRBJ1-1; TRBD1 agrees at 9 bases. Trimming at V came to 2 bases and at J to 5 bases, leaving 15 bases not matched to a gene. Per the germline V gene, CDR1 is ENHRY and CDR2 is SYGVKD. The CDR3 has 18 amino acids. The CDR3 coding sequence is TGTGCCATCAGTGAGAGCGTAATTAGTTTTGGACAGGGGACTGAAGCTTTCTTT. Translating it yields CAISESVISFGQGTEAFF.

To note about this clone: A junction boundary mismatches the germline segment, possibly from a read error. The chain joins TRBV5-5 to TRBJ2-1, with no clear D. The CDR3 spans 13 residues. Germline V gives CDR1 SGHKS, CDR2 YYEKEE (reference sequence). CDR3 amino acids: CASNLNYYNEQFF. As DNA, the CDR3 is TGTGCCAGCAACTTGAATTACTACAATGAGCAGTTCTTC.

The chain is built from TRBV28 and TRBJ1-3, with D possibly being TRBD1 (5 bases). This CDR3 is 20 amino acids long. V gave up 5 bases and J gave up 3 bases, with 29 bases separating them. Germline V gene lookup returns CDR1 MDHEN and CDR2 SYDVKM. The CDR3 nucleotides are TGTGCCAGCAGTCCGCCCGGGAGGGGCCAACTTAAAGAGGGTGGAAACACCATATATTTT. It translates to CASSPPGRGQLKEGGNTIYF. Full variable domain (outside the CDR3, taken from reference TRBV28 and TRBJ1-3): DVKVTQSSRYLVKRTGEKVFLECVQDMDHENMFWYRQDPGLGLRLIYFSYDVKMKEKGDIPEGYSVSREKKERFSLILESASTNQTSMYLCASSPPGRGQLKEGGNTIYFGEGSWLTVV.

The rearrangement links TRBV12-5 to TRBJ1-3; D perhaps matches TRBD1 (5 bases). Per the germline V gene, CDR1 is LGHNT and CDR2 is FRNRAP. This CDR3 has 14 residues. V gave up 3 bases and J gave up 2 bases, with 8 bases separating them. The CDR3: CASGFWGAGNTIYF. DNA for the CDR3: TGTGCTAGTGGTTTCTGGGGGGCTGGAAACACCATATATTTT.

J is TRBJ1-5 and V is TRBV19; 10 nucleotides align to TRBD1. V lost 6 bases, J lost 5 bases, and 1 base stayed unmatched. The CDR3 sequence is 13 residues long. Germline CDR1 reads LNHDA; CDR2 reads SQIVND (reference sequence). CDR3: CASSDRGHQPQHF. The CDR3 bases are TGTGCCAGTAGCGACAGGGGGCATCAGCCCCAGCATTTT.

V usage is TRBV7-8 and J usage is TRBJ2-3, with 12 bases identical to TRBD2. Germline values: CDR1 SGHVS, CDR2 FQNEAQ. J lost 3 bases, V lost 1 base, and 5 bases had no gene match. The CDR3 consists of 17 residues. CDR3 nucleotides: TGTGCCAGCAGCTTAGTCGGGACTAGCGGGTGGACAGATACGCAGTATTTT. Translated, it gives CASSLVGTSGWTDTQYF.

This rearrangement joins TRBV5-1 to TRBJ2-5; 11 nucleotides align to TRBD2. The CDR3 sequence is 16 residues long. Unmatched junction bases numbered 9, after V lost 5 bases and J lost 3 bases. Germline-derived CDR1 and CDR2 are SGHRS and YFSETQ. The CDR3 sequence is CASRQTPTSGEETQYF. The CDR3 DNA reads as TGCGCCAGCAGGCAAACCCCGACTAGCGGGGAAGAGACCCAGTACTTC.